The table lists the clone carrying this T cell receptor beta chain with many counts. Its antigen remains unidentified. Quantitative barcoded 5'-RACE was used to prepare TCR beta libraries. TCRdb processed the 5' RACE reads anew with MiXCR; each CDR3 protein has one entry. The data show 150,000 or so distinct CDR3 sequences, 25% to 35% seen once. The data are from a study of CD8 T cells in ankylosing spondylitis. Study-level findings and limits: Characteristic of ankylosing spondylitis blood, it appeared, was a TCR beta motif comprising roughly 8 highly homologous variants.

The CDR3 extends over 13 amino acids. CDR1 and CDR2 (germline): SGHNT, YENEEA. The V and J ends lost 9 bases and 0 bases, in that order; junction bases with no gene match: 1. Sequencing was done on a sample of synovial fluid, either unsorted or a sorted T cell fraction (not recorded which). The chain carries TRBV11-3 and TRBJ2-2; TRBD2 agrees at 7 bases. The receptor was derived from a male donor with ankylosing spondylitis. The DNA of the CDR3 is TGTGCCAGTCGGGGGGCGAACACCGGGGAGCTGTTTTTT. It encodes CASRGANTGELFF. Drawing the rest from reference TRBV11-3 and TRBJ2-2, the complete variable domain is EAGVVQSPRYKIIEKKQPVAFWCNPISGHNTLYWYLQNLGQGPELLIRYENEEAVDDSQLPKDRFSAERLKGVDSTLKIQPAELGDSAVYLCASRGANTGELFFGEGSRLTVL.